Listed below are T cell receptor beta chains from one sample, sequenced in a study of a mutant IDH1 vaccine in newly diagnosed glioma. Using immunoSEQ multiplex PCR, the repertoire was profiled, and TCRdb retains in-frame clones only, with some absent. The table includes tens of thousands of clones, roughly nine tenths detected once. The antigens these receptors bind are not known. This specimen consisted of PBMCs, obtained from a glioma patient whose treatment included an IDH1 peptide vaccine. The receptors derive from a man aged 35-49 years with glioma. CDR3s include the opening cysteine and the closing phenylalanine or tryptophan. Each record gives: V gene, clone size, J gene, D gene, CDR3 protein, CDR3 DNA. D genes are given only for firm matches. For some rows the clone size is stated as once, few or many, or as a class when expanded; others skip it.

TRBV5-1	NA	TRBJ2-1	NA	CASSAQHQANEQFF	TGCGCCAGCAGCGCCCAACACCAAGCAAATGAGCAGTTCTTC
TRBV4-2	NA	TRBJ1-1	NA	CASSHARQNTEAFF	TGTGCCAGCAGCCACGCTCGACAGAACACTGAAGCTTTCTTT
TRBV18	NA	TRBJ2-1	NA	CASSPWRGPYNEQFF	TGTGCCAGCTCACCCTGGCGGGGGCCCTACAATGAGCAGTTCTTC
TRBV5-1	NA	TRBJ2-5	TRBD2	CASSLGLAGGPSKTQYF	TGCGCCAGCAGCTTGGGTCTAGCGGGAGGGCCTTCGAAGACCCAGTACTTC
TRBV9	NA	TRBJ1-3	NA	CASSDPPGQISGNTIYF	TGTGCCAGCAGCGACCCTCCCGGACAAATCTCTGGAAACACCATATATTTT
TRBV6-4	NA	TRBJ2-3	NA	CASSESDRNTQYF	TGTGCCAGCAGTGAGTCCGACCGAAATACGCAGTATTTT
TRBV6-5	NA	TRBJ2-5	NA	CASSYALQAQETQYF	TGTGCCAGCAGTTACGCTTTACAGGCCCAAGAGACCCAGTACTTC
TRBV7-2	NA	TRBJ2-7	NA	CASSPPRARAYEQYF	TGTGCCAGCAGCCCCCCTAGGGCGCGTGCCTACGAGCAGTACTTC
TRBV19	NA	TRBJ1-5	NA	CASSIGLGTGQPQHF	TGTGCCAGTAGTATTGGGCTAGGAACAGGCCAGCCCCAGCATTTT
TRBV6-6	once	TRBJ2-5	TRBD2	CASTTSGIETQYF	TGTGCCAGCACGACTAGCGGGATAGAGACCCAGTACTTC
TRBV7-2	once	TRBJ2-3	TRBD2	CASTTSGRGGTDTQYF	TGTGCCAGCACGACTAGCGGGAGAGGGGGCACAGATACGCAGTATTTT
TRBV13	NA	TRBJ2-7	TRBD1	CASSPRTGGIYEQYF	TGTGCCAGCAGCCCTCGCACAGGGGGCATTTACGAGCAGTACTTC
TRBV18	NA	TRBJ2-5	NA	CASSPQNSQETQYF	TGTGCCAGCTCACCACAAAACTCGCAAGAGACCCAGTACTTC
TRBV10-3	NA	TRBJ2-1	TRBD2	CAIQEAVSGRAGEQFF	TGTGCCATCCAAGAGGCAGTTAGCGGGAGGGCCGGTGAGCAGTTCTTC
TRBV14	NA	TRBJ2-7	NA	CASSQGANYYEQYF	TGTGCCAGCAGCCAAGGAGCTAACTACTACGAGCAGTACTTC
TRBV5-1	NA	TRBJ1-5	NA	CASSLGRGPQEPQHF	TGCGCCAGCAGCTTGGGGCGGGGACCGCAAGAGCCCCAGCATTTT
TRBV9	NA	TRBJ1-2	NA	CASSVTQGVIYGYTF	TGTGCCAGCAGCGTCACTCAAGGGGTTATCTATGGCTACACCTTC
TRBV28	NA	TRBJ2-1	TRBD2	CASSPSLAGGNEQFF	TGTGCCAGCAGCCCGTCCCTAGCGGGAGGGAACGAGCAGTTCTTC
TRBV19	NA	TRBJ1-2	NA	CASGRRGLNYGYTF	TGTGCCAGTGGTCGGAGGGGCCTAAACTATGGCTACACCTTC
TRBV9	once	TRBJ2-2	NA	CASTLGPTGVNTGELFF	TGTGCCAGCACCCTAGGTCCTACGGGAGTGAACACCGGGGAGCTGTTTTTT
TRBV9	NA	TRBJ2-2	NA	CASSVGLPRATGELFF	TGTGCCAGCAGCGTAGGACTTCCTAGGGCCACCGGGGAGCTGTTTTTT
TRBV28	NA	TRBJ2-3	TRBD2	CASSPPGLAGADTQYF	TGTGCCAGCAGTCCACCGGGACTAGCGGGAGCAGATACGCAGTATTTT
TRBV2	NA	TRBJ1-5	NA	CASRNPGEGGQPQHF	TGTGCCAGCAGGAACCCAGGGGAGGGGGGGCAGCCCCAGCATTTT
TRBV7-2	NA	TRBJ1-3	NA	CASSMGRGISGNTIYF	TGTGCCAGCAGCATGGGTCGGGGGATCTCTGGAAACACCATATATTTT
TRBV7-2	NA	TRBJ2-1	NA	CASSLRRWNEQFF	TGTGCCAGCAGCTTAAGGCGTTGGAATGAGCAGTTCTTC
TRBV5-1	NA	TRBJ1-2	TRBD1	CASSLGQGADGYTF	TGCGCCAGCAGCTTGGGACAGGGGGCGGATGGCTACACCTTC
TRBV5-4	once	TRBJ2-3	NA	CASRGRRGETDTQYF	TGTGCCAGCAGGGGTCGGCGGGGAGAAACAGATACGCAGTATTTT
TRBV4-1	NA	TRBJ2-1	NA	CASSQRFGASSYNEQFF	TGCGCCAGCAGCCAACGATTCGGCGCCAGCTCCTACAATGAGCAGTTCTTC
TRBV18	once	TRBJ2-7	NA	CASSPAGPYEQYF	TGTGCCAGCTCACCAGCGGGACCCTACGAGCAGTACTTC
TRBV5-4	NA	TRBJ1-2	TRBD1	CASDLRDRGFYGYTF	TGTGCCAGCGACTTAAGGGACAGGGGCTTCTATGGCTACACCTTC
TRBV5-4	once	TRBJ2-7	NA	CASSSVASGEQYF	TGTGCCAGCAGCTCTGTAGCGAGTGGTGAGCAGTACTTC
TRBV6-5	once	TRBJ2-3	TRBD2	CATRRTSGPDTQYF	TGTGCCACCCGGCGGACTAGCGGACCAGATACGCAGTATTTT
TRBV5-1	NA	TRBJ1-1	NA	CASSFDPTVPGEAFF	TGCGCCAGCAGCTTTGACCCCACCGTGCCGGGTGAAGCTTTCTTT
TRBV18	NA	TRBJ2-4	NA	CASSQGLGENIQYF	TGTGCCAGCTCACAGGGGCTTGGGGAAAACATTCAGTACTTC
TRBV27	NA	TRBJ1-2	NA	CATLQLGGYTF	TGTGCCACCCTTCAACTGGGGGGCTACACCTTC
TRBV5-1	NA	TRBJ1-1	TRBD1	CASSQQGPEAFF	TGCGCCAGCAGCCAACAGGGGCCGGAAGCTTTCTTT
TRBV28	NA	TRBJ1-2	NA	CASSLLYGYTF	TGTGCCAGCAGTTTATTGTATGGCTACACCTTC
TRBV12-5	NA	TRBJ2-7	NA	CASGDRGRGLYEQYF	TGTGCTAGTGGGGATCGTGGGCGCGGGCTTTACGAGCAGTACTTC
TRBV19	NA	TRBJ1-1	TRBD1	CASSIGGQGKFNTEAFF	TGTGCCAGTAGTATAGGGGGACAGGGGAAGTTCAACACTGAAGCTTTCTTT
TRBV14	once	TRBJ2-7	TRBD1	CASRETGTGMGEQYF	TGTGCCAGCAGGGAAACCGGGACAGGGATGGGGGAGCAGTACTTC